This T cell receptor beta chain was retrieved from a study of blood T cell repertoires in COVID-19 (dated by TCRdb to about 2020). With regard to the full study: Samples from collaborators originated in the United States, Italy and Spain and spanned both the acute and convalescent phases of COVID-19. A freely available public database, intended as a resource for researchers studying the immune response to SARS-CoV-2, is where the repertoires were released. The material from the prospective study consisted of cDNA or gDNA derived from T cells, B-cell-depleted T cells, or PBMCs. Sample metadata almost always included a de-identified subject ID, COVID-19 status, age in years and sex. Deeply sampled blood TCRbeta repertoires from subjects exposed to, actively infected with, or recovered from COVID-19 were included in the dataset. Where available, HLA class I and class II types were obtained from metadata supplied by the sample provider rather than from assay-based typing. The samples were drawn from two sources: the first 160 participants of the ongoing ImmuneRACE study, and 950 to 1,500 subjects contributed by 6 global collaborators.

TCRbeta CDR3 regions were amplified from genomic DNA using the immunoSEQ Assay, a bias-controlled multiplex PCR. As for how the authors treated the data: The number of nucleated cells in each sample was estimated by amplification of reference gene primers within the assay. Sequence reads were collapsed and filtered to measure the absolute abundance of every unique TCRbeta CDR3 rearrangement. For each sample, productive Simpson clonality was calculated as the square root of Simpson's diversity index across productive rearrangements. TCRdb stores this immuneACCESS table with in-frame sequences only. Part of the clones is absent; in the studies checked, under half of the shortfall reflects unresolved V genes, and no reason is known for the rest. The DNA gave D and trimming, while V, J and clone size come from that table. The sample contains tens of thousands of clones, roughly 79% of them found a single time. Around 5.2% of the sample belongs to the ten largest clones.

What the authors observed across the whole study: How much clinical and demographic metadata was included differed by source and by participant, and the metadata was provided uncurated.

The CDR3 measures 14 amino acids from cysteine to phenylalanine. The read is trimmed to its CDR3 DNA, 42 bases read in frame from base 1. Unmatched junction bases come to 6, with V trimmed by 2 bases and J by 5 bases. CDR1 and CDR2 are drawn from the germline V gene: SGHRS, YFSETQ. Concerning this clone: Its target antigen remains unknown. There are no base qualities to consult, and no much larger clone falls within one base.

In Seattle, one collaborating source enrolled patients while the infection was active and tracked those patients longitudinally over the course of disease. Whole blood was collected in K2EDTA tubes by collaborating institutions according to the institutions' own protocols. For TCRbeta analysis, collaborator samples were shipped as frozen whole blood, as isolated PBMCs, or as DNA extracted from either sample type. Recombination connected TRBV5-1 to TRBJ2-7; 8 nucleotides in the junction match TRBD2. This TCR derives from a man older than 75 with COVID-19, enrolled during active disease. The specimen sequenced was peripheral blood. At the DNA level, the sequence is TGCGCCAGCAGCTTAAGACCGGGGGGGGACGAGCAGTACTTC. Translated, it reads CASSLRPGGDEQYF.